Presented here are 16 T cell receptor beta chains from one specimen sequenced in a study of regulatory T cells in long-lasting Graves disease. TCR beta libraries were built with iRepertoire HTBI primers and Arm-PCR of CDR3 regions. TCRdb itself ran the multiplex PCR reads through MiXCR, one entry per CDR3 protein. The table shows roughly 610,000 distinct CDR3 sequences, with about 16% occurring only once. Sample time point: newly diagnosed GD, antithyroid drugs for less than 3 months. RNA from PBMCs was the source of the TCR library. The data also belong to a second study, concerning T cells in Graves' hyperthyroidism and ophthalmopathy.

The specimen was peripheral blood mononuclear cells (PBMCs), collected at new diagnosis, from a patient treated with antithyroid drugs. All receptors derive from a man aged 18 to 30 with Graves disease.

In this sample, this clonotype turned up a few times. J is TRBJ1-2 and V is TRBV5-1; D remains unclear. The ends were cut back, 2 bases at V and 6 bases at J, with 14 bases in the middle. Germline loops: CDR1 SGHRS, CDR2 YFSETQ. The CDR3 is 14 residues long. CDR3 DNA: TGCGCCAGCAGCTTTGAGTCTCTCCCCGATGGCTACACCTTC. As protein: CASSFESLPDGYTF.

Many counts were recorded for this clonotype. The chain employs TRBV7-8 and TRBJ2-5; TRBD2 aligns across 7 bases. There are 19 residues in the CDR3. V lost 5 bases to trimming and J lost 5 bases; unmatched junction nucleotides: 23. CDR1 is SGHVS, CDR2 FQNEAQ, per germline. CDR3 DNA sequence: TGTGCCAGCAGCCCATCCCCCGCCGGAGCGGGATCGCCACGGGAGACCCAGTACTTC. Translated: CASSPSPAGAGSPRETQYF. Using reference TRBV7-8 and TRBJ2-5 for the parts outside the CDR3, the full variable domain is GAGVSQSPRYKVAKRGQDVALRCDPISGHVSLFWYQQALGQGPEFLTYFQNEAQLDKSGLPSDRFFAERPEGSVSTLKIQRTQQEDSAVYLCASSPSPAGAGSPRETQYFGPGTRLLVL.

This clonotype was detected a few times. This chain joins TRBV28 and TRBJ1-4; 7 nucleotides match TRBD1. The CDR3 length is 15 residues. Unmatched junction bases numbered 4, after V lost 6 bases and J lost 0 bases. Germline V CDR1 and CDR2: MDHEN, SYDVKM. CDR3 amino acids: CASRGTVATNEKLFF. CDR3 nucleotides: TGTGCCAGCAGGGGGACAGTTGCAACTAATGAAAAACTGTTTTTT.

There are many counts of this clonotype. The V gene is TRBV6-1, the J gene TRBJ2-7, with a tentative D call TRBD2 (6 bases). Trimming stripped 5 bases from V and 12 bases from J, with 20 bases between. Per germline, CDR1 MNHNS and CDR2 SASEGT. CDR3 length: 13 residues. DNA of the CDR3: TGTGCCAGCAGTCCCAACGGTTGGGGGGACGCGTACTTC. The encoded protein is CASSPNGWGDAYF.

This clonotype has a count of ten or more. J is TRBJ1-5 and V is TRBV30, with D unclear. V lost 2 bases to trimming and J lost 5 bases, with 10 bases between them. Germline lookup yields CDR1 GTSNPN and CDR2 SVGIG (reference sequence). The CDR3 runs to 13 residues. CDR3: CAWSTRQDQPQHF. The CDR3 nucleotides read TGTGCCTGGAGTACCCGCCAGGATCAGCCCCAGCATTTT.

This clonotype was detected ten times or more. The J gene is TRBJ2-3, the V gene TRBV11-3; 9 bases line up with TRBD1. CDR1 is SGHNT and CDR2 is YENEEA in the germline V gene. The CDR3 runs to 18 residues. V was pared by 2 bases and J by 0 bases, with 9 bases of the junction left unmatched. In DNA form, the CDR3 reads TGTGCCAGCAGCTTATTAGAAAGGGACAGGGCTAGCACAGATACGCAGTATTTT. Translation gives CASSLLERDRASTDTQYF.

The chain has TRBV5-6 and TRBJ2-1; 11 positions match TRBD2. CDR1 is SGHDT and CDR2 is YYEEEE in the germline V gene. The CDR3 sequence is 15 residues long. J gave up 15 bases and V 0 bases, and 11 bases lay outside the gene matches. CDR3 protein: CASSLVASGRNRRFF. Here the CDR3 DNA reads TGTGCCAGCAGCTTGGTGGCTAGCGGGAGGAACCGTCGGTTCTTC.

This clonotype appeared many times. The chain links TRBV28 to TRBJ1-2; a possible D gene is TRBD1 (5 bases). The V and J ends lost 5 bases and 0 bases respectively, with 13 bases between them. The CDR3 is 15 amino acids. Germline lookup yields CDR1 MDHEN and CDR2 SYDVKM. Here the CDR3 reads CASSAGGAANYGYTF. The CDR3 DNA follows: TGTGCCAGCAGTGCGGGGGGAGCAGCTAACTATGGCTACACCTTC.

V usage is TRBV29-1 and J usage is TRBJ2-2; tentatively, D is TRBD1 (5 bases). CDR1 SQVTM and CDR2 ANQGSEA come from the germline V gene. CDR3 length equals 13 residues. The V end was cut by 4 bases, the J end by 2 bases, with 8 bases between. CDR3 DNA sequence: TGCAGCGTTGTGGGGCTTAACACCGGGGAGCTGTTTTTT. The encoded protein is CSVVGLNTGELFF.

This clonotype was counted at least ten times. CDR3 in DNA: TGTGCCAGCAGCCATCCGAGGCAGGTCTATATGAACACTGAAGCTTTCTTT. This encodes CASSHPRQVYMNTEAFF. The rearrangement links TRBV11-2 to TRBJ1-1; D is ambiguous. The CDR3 is made up of 17 amino acids. Trimming took 5 bases from V and 0 from J, leaving 19 bases between them. CDR1 and CDR2 from the germline V gene are SGHAT and FQNNGV.

This clonotype was recorded a few times. The V call is TRBV3-1, the J call TRBJ2-3; TRBD1 or TRBD2 may be the D gene (6 bases each). Germline CDR1 LGHDT, CDR2 YNNKEL (reference sequence). Trimming removed 4 bases at V and 1 base at J, with 9 bases between. The CDR3 is 14 residues long. Here the CDR3 DNA reads TGTGCCAGCAGCCGGGGGGCTCGCACAGATACGCAGTATTTT. It codes for CASSRGARTDTQYF.

This chain connects TRBV18 to TRBJ2-2; D unresolved. CDR3 length: 13 residues. Germline CDR1 KGHSH, CDR2 LQKENI. V lost 1 base and J lost 4, with 4 bases in between. The CDR3 region has the DNA TGTGCCAGCTCACCACAGTCCACCGGGGAGCTGTTTTTT. Residues: CASSPQSTGELFF.

In this sample, this clonotype turned up many times. The genes are TRBV2 and TRBJ2-7, with D possibly TRBD2 on 6 matching bases. Looked up from germline, CDR1 is SNHLY and CDR2 is FYNNEI. Trimming stripped 4 bases from V and 3 bases from J, with 19 bases between. The length of the CDR3 is 16 residues. CDR3 DNA: TGTGCCAGCAGTGGAGGAGGGACTCAAAGCGTCTACGAGCAGTACTTC. It yields the protein CASSGGGTQSVYEQYF.

This clonotype has a single count. This clone may be a read error of a much larger clone one base away. The chain recombines TRBV12-3 or TRBV12-4 with TRBJ1-5, with 9 bases aligning to TRBD1. This CDR3 is built from 15 residues. The CDR3 loop is CTSSFRDRVGQPQHF. The CDR3 nucleotides are TGTACCAGCAGTTTCAGGGACAGGGTTGGTCAGCCCCAGCATTTT.

In this sample, this clonotype turned up a few times. The rearrangement links TRBV20-1 to TRBJ2-6; D is ambiguous. The length of the CDR3 is 14 residues. CDR1 DFQATT and CDR2 SNEGSKA come from the germline V gene (reference sequence). Trimming took 0 bases from V and 0 from J, leaving 3 bases between them. DNA of the CDR3: TGCAGTGCTAGAGACCACTCTGGGGCCAACGTCCTGACTTTC. Amino acid sequence: CSARDHSGANVLTF.

Ten or more counts support this clonotype. This sequence joins TRBV27 and TRBJ2-3; D possibly corresponds to TRBD1 (6 bases). Germline V gene data show CDR1 as MNHEY and CDR2 as SMNVEV (reference sequence). The CDR3 loop spans 13 amino acids. Trimming took 4 bases from V and 4 from J, leaving 9 bases between them. CDR3 residues: CASSSQGPDTQYF. The CDR3 DNA is TGTGCCAGCAGTTCACAGGGTCCAGATACGCAGTATTTT.